This T cell receptor beta chain was recorded in a study of lung T cells in sarcoidosis with Löfgren's syndrome. As for the study in general: Analyses focused on Löfgren's syndrome patients.

TCRdb used MiXCR to reprocess the reads, holding one entry per CDR3 protein. The table records around 60,000 distinct CDR3 sequences, approximately 22% of them present only once. Germline trimming cut 3 bases from V and 1 base from J; bases unmatched to any gene: 4. The germline V gene has CDR1 KGHSH and CDR2 LQKENI. This CDR3 has 15 residues. This clonotype has just a few counts. This receptor was obtained from a human donor with sarcoidosis (Löfgren's syndrome or another form), or a control subject (not recorded which). The source material was CD4+ T cells from PBMCs. The chain links TRBV18 to TRBJ1-1; TRBD1 agrees at 8 bases. In nucleotides, the CDR3 is TGTGCCAGCTCACCTCGGACAGGGCAGAACACTGAAGCTTTCTTT. Its translation is CASSPRTGQNTEAFF.